The next 14 T cell receptor beta chains were all read from a single sample in a study of blood T cell repertoires in COVID-19. The assay was immunoSEQ multiplex PCR, and TCRdb's table has in-frame clones only and misses some. The profile shows 150,000 to 200,000 clones, 70% to 90% of them singletons. Sequencing was carried out using peripheral blood. The receptors shown here come from a human donor with active or convalescent COVID-19. The donor label of this sample is uncertain.

The chain combines TRBV20-1 with TRBJ1-1; no firm D call. Trimming removed 6 bases at V and 2 bases at J, with 7 bases between. The CDR3 is 11 amino acids. Germline V gene sequence: CDR1 DFQATT, CDR2 SNEGSKA (reference sequence). The CDR3 here is CSAVYNTEAFF. In nucleotides, the CDR3 is TGCAGTGCCGTCTATAACACTGAAGCTTTCTTT.

The chain links TRBV5-5 to TRBJ2-6, with no clear D. Trimming removed 4 bases from V and 0 bases from J, with 11 bases in between. The CDR3 spans 16 residues. Per germline, CDR1 SGHKS and CDR2 YYEKEE (reference sequence). For the CDR3, the DNA is TGTGCCAGCAGCCCACTACCAGTCTCTGGGGCCAACGTCCTGACTTTC. Its protein product is CASSPLPVSGANVLTF.

A single count supports this clone. The rearrangement links TRBV7-2 to TRBJ2-1; weak D call: TRBD2 (5 bases). The CDR3 spans 15 residues. Germline V CDR1 and CDR2: SGHTA, FQGNSA. The germline V and J ends were trimmed by 1 base and 6 bases, with 13 bases remaining between them. This CDR3 reads CASSLEAGFGNEQFF. CDR3 coding DNA: TGTGCCAGCAGCTTAGAGGCGGGCTTTGGCAATGAGCAGTTCTTC.

V usage is TRBV20-1 and J usage is TRBJ2-1, with 7 bases that match TRBD2. CDR1 and CDR2 (germline): DFQATT, SNEGSKA (reference sequence). The CDR3 sequence is 15 residues long. V lost 3 bases and J lost 8; bases outside the gene matches: 13. In nucleotides, the CDR3 is TGCAGTGCTAGTGGGTTCTCGCGGGAGTTCGATGAGCAGTTCTTC. This gives the protein CSASGFSREFDEQFF.

This clone was detected only once. CDR3 bases: TGTGCCAGCCCACAGGGGGCAGGTCAAGAGACCCAGTACTTC. The encoded protein is CASPQGAGQETQYF. V is TRBV7-9 and J is TRBJ2-5; 9 nucleotides match TRBD1. Per germline, CDR1 SEHNR and CDR2 FQNEAQ (reference sequence). CDR3 size: 14 residues. V was pared by 8 bases and J by 2 bases, with 6 bases of the junction left unmatched.

The V and J genes are TRBV7-2 and TRBJ2-2; 7 bases fit TRBD2. This CDR3 comprises 14 residues. The germline CDR1 and CDR2 sequences are SGHTA and FQGNSA. Unmatched junction bases numbered 1, after V lost 1 base and J lost 5 bases. The CDR3 region has the DNA TGTGCCAGCAGCTTAGGCGGGAGTACCGGGGAGCTGTTTTTT. Protein sequence: CASSLGGSTGELFF.

The rearrangement links TRBV3-1 (or the pseudogene TRBV3-2) to TRBJ2-2, with TRBD2 matching 8 bases. Germline values: CDR1 LGHDT, CDR2 YNNKEL (reference sequence). The ends lost 4 bases at V and 0 bases at J; junction bases unmatched: 4. The CDR3 is made up of 16 amino acids. The CDR3 loop is CASSRRGVANTGELFF. CDR3 coding DNA: TGTGCCAGCAGCCGGCGGGGGGTCGCGAACACCGGGGAGCTGTTTTTT.

This clone was counted between two and nine times. The genes are TRBV4-3 and TRBJ1-1; 7 bases match TRBD1. Trimming took 1 base from V and 0 from J; bases not matched to a gene: 5. This CDR3 spans 16 amino acids. From germline, CDR1 is LGHNA and CDR2 YSLEER. CDR3 loop: CASSQAAGTVNTEAFF. The DNA for the CDR3 is TGCGCCAGCAGCCAAGCGGCCGGGACAGTGAACACTGAAGCTTTCTTT.

This rearrangement joins TRBV19 to TRBJ2-2; 7 nucleotides align to TRBD1. This CDR3 comprises 15 residues. Germline V lookup: CDR1 LNHDA, CDR2 SQIVND (reference sequence). Germline trimming cut 4 bases from V and 2 bases from J; bases unmatched to any gene: 4. The CDR3 region is CASSTGGSNTGELFF. The CDR3 DNA reads as TGTGCCAGTAGTACAGGGGGTTCAAACACCGGGGAGCTGTTTTTT.

V and J are TRBV11-1 and TRBJ1-2; 7 bases are shared with TRBD1. This CDR3 spans 16 amino acids. Germline V lookup: CDR1 SGHAT, CDR2 FQDESV (reference sequence). V lost 1 base, J lost 1 base, and 6 bases stayed unmatched. The CDR3 DNA sequence: TGTGCCAGCAGCTTAGGAGTACACAGGGGTAACTATGGCTACACCTTC. Translated, it gives CASSLGVHRGNYGYTF.

V and J are TRBV5-8 and TRBJ2-7, with D hard to call. CDR1 SGHTS and CDR2 YDEGEE come from the germline V gene. CDR3 size: 14 residues. Between the trimmed V and J ends, which lost 6 bases and 3 bases, there was a span of 16 bases. CDR3 sequence reads: CASTLAGGYYEQYF. The DNA of the CDR3 is TGTGCCAGCACCCTGGCCGGCGGCTACTACGAGCAGTACTTC.

This chain uses TRBV7-2 with TRBJ2-2; 8 positions match TRBD2. Germline V gene sequence: CDR1 SGHTA, CDR2 FQGNSA. This CDR3 region has 16 residues. With 5 bases clipped from V and 2 bases from J, the junction kept 7 bases outside the gene matches. The CDR3 coding sequence is TGTGCCAGCAGCCGTATAGCGGGGCCAAACACCGGGGAGCTGTTTTTT. Translated: CASSRIAGPNTGELFF.

The chain couples TRBV7-6 to TRBJ2-1; 11 nucleotides line up with TRBD2. The length of the CDR3 is 14 residues. Germline V CDR1 and CDR2: SGHVS, FNYEAQ. Losses at the gene ends were 4 bases for V and 8 bases for J; bases not matched to a gene: 4. CDR3 protein: CASSSNSGRDEQFF. The CDR3 region has the DNA TGTGCCAGCAGCTCTAATAGCGGGAGGGATGAGCAGTTCTTC.

CDR3 protein: CASSSAGGQDTQYF. The CDR3 DNA follows: TGTGCCAGCAGCTCCGCCGGGGGGCAAGATACGCAGTATTTT. The chain uses TRBV7-6 and TRBJ2-3; D possibly corresponds to TRBD2 (7 bases). Germline loops: CDR1 SGHVS, CDR2 FNYEAQ. This CDR3 has 14 residues. Deletions cut 4 bases from V and 5 bases from J, with 13 bases between.